This TCR beta chain came from a study of blood T cells in healthy people across ages. Study-wide points: Across the age range, TCR beta diversity per million T cells fell in a roughly linear way.

As regards this clonotype: Its antigen is unidentified.

Through a sample-barcoded 5' primer and a J-beta primer mix, a second PCR was run for roughly 6 to 12 cycles. TCRdb called the 5' RACE reads again in MiXCR, with one record for every CDR3 protein. Among hundreds of thousands of distinct CDR3 sequences, around half were seen once, and the ten largest hold approximately 25%. Ranging in age from about 6 to 95, the donors were healthy Caucasian individuals from Russia. The CDR3 spans 11 residues. Trimming removed 5 bases from V and 9 bases from J; junction bases left unmatched: 5. Germline loops: CDR1 DFQATT, CDR2 SNEGSKA (reference sequence). V usage is TRBV20-1 and J usage is TRBJ1-1; 8 bases are shared with TRBD1. Specimen: blood. This clonotype was sampled from an elderly man in good health. The CDR3 sequence is CSAFTGGQAFF. The DNA of the CDR3 is TGCAGTGCTTTCACAGGGGGGCAAGCTTTCTTT.